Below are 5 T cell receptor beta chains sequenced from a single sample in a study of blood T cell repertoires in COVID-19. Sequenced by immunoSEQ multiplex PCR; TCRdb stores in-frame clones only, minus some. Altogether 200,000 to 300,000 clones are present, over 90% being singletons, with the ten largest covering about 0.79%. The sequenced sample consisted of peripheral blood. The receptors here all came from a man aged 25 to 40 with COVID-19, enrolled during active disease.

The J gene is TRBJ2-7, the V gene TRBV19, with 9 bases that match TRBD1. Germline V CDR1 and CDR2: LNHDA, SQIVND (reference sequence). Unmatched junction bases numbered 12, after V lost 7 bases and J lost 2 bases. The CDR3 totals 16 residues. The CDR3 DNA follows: TGTGCCAGTACCCCCGGGACAGGGACTCCAACCTACGAGCAGTACTTC. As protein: CASTPGTGTPTYEQYF.

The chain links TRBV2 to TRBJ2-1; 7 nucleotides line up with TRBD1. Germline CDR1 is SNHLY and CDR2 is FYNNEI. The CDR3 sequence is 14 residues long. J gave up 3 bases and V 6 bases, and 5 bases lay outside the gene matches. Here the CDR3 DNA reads TGTGCCAGCAGACAGACAGGGCTCTACAATGAGCAGTTCTTC. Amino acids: CASRQTGLYNEQFF.

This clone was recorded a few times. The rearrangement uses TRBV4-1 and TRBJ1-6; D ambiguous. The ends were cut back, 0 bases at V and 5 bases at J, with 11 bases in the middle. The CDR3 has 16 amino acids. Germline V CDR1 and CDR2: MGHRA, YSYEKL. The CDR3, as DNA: TGCGCCAGCAGCCAAGAGGCGGGAGGGCATAATTCACCCCTCCACTTT. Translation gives CASSQEAGGHNSPLHF.

This chain's CDR3 is CASSERSGSNYGYTF. The CDR3 DNA sequence: TGTGCCAGCAGTGAAAGGTCGGGTTCTAACTATGGCTACACCTTC. This rearrangement joins TRBV6-1 to TRBJ1-2; D is unresolved. The CDR3 spans 15 residues. Germline CDR1 is MNHNS and CDR2 is SASEGT. The V and J ends lost 2 bases and 0 bases respectively, with 10 bases between them.

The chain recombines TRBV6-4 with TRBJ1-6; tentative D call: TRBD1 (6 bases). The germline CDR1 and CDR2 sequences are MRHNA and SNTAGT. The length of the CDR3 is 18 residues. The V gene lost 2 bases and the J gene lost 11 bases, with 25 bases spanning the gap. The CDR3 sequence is CASSDAEKQQGPAAPLHF. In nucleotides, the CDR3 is TGTGCCAGCAGTGACGCGGAGAAACAACAGGGTCCCGCGGCACCCCTCCACTTT.